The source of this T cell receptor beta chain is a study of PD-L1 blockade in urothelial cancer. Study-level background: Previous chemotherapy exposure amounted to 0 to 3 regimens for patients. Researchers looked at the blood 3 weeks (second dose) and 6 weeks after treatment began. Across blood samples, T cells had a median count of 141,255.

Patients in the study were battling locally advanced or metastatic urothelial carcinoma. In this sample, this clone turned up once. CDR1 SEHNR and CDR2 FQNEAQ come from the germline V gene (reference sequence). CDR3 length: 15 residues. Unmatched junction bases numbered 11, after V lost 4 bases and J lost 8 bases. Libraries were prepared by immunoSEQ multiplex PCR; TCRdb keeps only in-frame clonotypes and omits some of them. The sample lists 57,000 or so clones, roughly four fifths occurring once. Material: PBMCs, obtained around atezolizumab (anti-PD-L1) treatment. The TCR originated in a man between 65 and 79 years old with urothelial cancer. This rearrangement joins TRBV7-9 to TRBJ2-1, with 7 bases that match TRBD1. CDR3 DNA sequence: TGTGCCAGCAGCTCAACAGGGGACGGCAAGGATGAGCAGTTCTTC. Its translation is CASSSTGDGKDEQFF.